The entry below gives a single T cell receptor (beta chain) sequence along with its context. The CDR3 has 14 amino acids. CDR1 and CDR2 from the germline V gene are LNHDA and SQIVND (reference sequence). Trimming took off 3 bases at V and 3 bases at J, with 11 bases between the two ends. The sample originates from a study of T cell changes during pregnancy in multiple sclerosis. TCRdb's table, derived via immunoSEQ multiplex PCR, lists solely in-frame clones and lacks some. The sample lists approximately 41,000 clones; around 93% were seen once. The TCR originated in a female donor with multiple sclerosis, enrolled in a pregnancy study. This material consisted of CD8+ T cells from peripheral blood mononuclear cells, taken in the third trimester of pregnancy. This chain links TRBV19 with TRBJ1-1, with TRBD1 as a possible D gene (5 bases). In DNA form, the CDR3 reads TGTGCCAGTAGTATTGGGGGAGGGCACACTGAAGCTTTCTTT. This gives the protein CASSIGGGHTEAFF.